This T cell receptor beta chain was documented in a study of cytomegalovirus exposure and HLA in healthy donors. Method: immunoSEQ multiplex PCR; TCRdb's copy keeps in-frame clones and lacks some. The sample has roughly 300,000 clones, roughly 89% seen once. Germline V CDR1 and CDR2: MDHEN, SYDVKM. The CDR3 runs to 12 residues. Trimming pared 11 bases from V and 8 bases from J, leaving 15 bases between. The TCR comes from a woman younger than 35 in good health and CMV-seronegative. Sequencing was done on a sample of PBMCs. The V call is TRBV28, the J call TRBJ1-4; D uncertain. The CDR3 nucleotides read TGTGCCGCGGGCTGGTGGCGGGAAAAACTGTTTTTT. Translated, it gives CAAGWWREKLFF.